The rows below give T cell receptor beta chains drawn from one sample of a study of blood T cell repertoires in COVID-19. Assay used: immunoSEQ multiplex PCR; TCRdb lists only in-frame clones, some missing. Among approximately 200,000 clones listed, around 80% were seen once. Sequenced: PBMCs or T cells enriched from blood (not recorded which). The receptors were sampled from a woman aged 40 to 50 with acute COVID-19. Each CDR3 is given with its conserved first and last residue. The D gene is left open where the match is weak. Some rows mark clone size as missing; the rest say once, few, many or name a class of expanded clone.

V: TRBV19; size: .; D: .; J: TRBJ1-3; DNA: TGTGCCAGTAGTATTTCTCGACAGAGCCGGGGAAACACCATATATTTT; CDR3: CASSISRQSRGNTIYF
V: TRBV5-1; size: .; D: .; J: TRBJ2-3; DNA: TGCGCCAGCAGCTTGACAGGAGATACGCAGTATTTT; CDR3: CASSLTGDTQYF
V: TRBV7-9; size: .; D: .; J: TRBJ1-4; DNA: TGTGCCAGCGTCACCACAGGCTCACAGGAAAAACTGTTTTTT; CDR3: CASVTTGSQEKLFF
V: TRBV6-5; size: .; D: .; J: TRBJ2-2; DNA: TGTGCCAGCAGTTACACACAGCACGGGGAGCTGTTTTTT; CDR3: CASSYTQHGELFF
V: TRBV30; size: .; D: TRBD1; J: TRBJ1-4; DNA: TGTGCCTGGAGTACGGGACAGGGCCGTGAAAAACTGTTTTTT; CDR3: CAWSTGQGREKLFF
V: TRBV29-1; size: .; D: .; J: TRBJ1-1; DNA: TGCAGCGTTGAGGCCTTAGCTATTAATGAAGCTTTCTTT; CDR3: CSVEALAINEAFF
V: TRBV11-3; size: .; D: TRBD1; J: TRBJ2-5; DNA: TGTGCCAGCAGCGCACGGACAGGGGTCAAGGAGACCCAGTACTTC; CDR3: CASSARTGVKETQYF
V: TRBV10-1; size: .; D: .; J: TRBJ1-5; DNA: TGCGCCAGCAGTGAAGGGGGTCAGCCCCAGCATTTT; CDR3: CASSEGGQPQHF
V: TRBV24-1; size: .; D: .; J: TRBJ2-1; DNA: TGTGCCACCAGCATCTACAATGAGCAGTTCTTC; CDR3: CATSIYNEQFF
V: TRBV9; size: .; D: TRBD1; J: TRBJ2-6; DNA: TGTGCCAGCAGCGACCGGGACAGGGGTACTCCTGGGGCCAACGTCCTGACTTTC; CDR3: CASSDRDRGTPGANVLTF
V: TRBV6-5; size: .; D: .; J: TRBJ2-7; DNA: TGTGCCAGCAGTTCTCCACAAACAGGGAGAGCATACGAGCAGTACTTC; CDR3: CASSSPQTGRAYEQYF
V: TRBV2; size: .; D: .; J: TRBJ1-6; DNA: TGTGCCAGCAGTGAAAGGAGGGCCATCTATAATTCACCCCTCCACTTT; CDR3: CASSERRAIYNSPLHF
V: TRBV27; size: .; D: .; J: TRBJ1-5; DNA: TGTGCCAGCAGTTTGCTCGGACTGGGCAATCAGCCCCAGCATTTT; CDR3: CASSLLGLGNQPQHF
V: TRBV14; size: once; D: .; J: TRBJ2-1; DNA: TGTGCCAGCAGCGAGAGGTTCTCCTACAATGAGCAGTTCTTC; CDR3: CASSERFSYNEQFF
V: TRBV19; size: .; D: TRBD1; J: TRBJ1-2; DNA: TGTGCCAGTAGTCCGACGGGGACAGGACAAAACTATGGCTACACCTTC; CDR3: CASSPTGTGQNYGYTF
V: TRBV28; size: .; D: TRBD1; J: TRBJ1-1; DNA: TGTGCCAGCAGTACCATTGACAGGGGAGTCACTGAAGCTTTCTTT; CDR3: CASSTIDRGVTEAFF
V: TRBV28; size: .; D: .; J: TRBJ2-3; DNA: TGTGCCAGCAGTTTTACGCGGGGCCGCACAGATACGCAGTATTTT; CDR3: CASSFTRGRTDTQYF
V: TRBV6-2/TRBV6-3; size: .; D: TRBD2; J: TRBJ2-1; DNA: TGTGCCAGCAGTTTGTTAGCGGGAGAGTACAATGAGCAGTTCTTC; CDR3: CASSLLAGEYNEQFF
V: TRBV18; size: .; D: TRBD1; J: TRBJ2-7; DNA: TGTGCCAGCTCACCACGGTCTGGGACAGGGCGCTACGAGCAGTACTTC; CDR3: CASSPRSGTGRYEQYF
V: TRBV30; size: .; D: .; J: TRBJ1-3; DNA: TGTGCCTGGAGTAATGACATGGATTCTGGAAACACCATATATTTT; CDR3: CAWSNDMDSGNTIYF
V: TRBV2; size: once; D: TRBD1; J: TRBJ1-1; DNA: TGTGCCAGCAGTCTCAGACAGGGACGGTCTGAAGCTTTCTTT; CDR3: CASSLRQGRSEAFF
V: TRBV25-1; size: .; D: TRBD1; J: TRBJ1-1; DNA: TGTGCCAGCAGTGAATCCGACAGGGCAGCTTTCTTT; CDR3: CASSESDRAAFF
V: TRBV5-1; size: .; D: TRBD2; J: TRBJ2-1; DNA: TGCGCCTCCGCCCCCGGGGGGGGCTTGTGGAATGAGCAGTTCTTC; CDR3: CASAPGGGLWNEQFF
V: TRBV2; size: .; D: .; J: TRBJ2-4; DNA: TGTGCCAGACAGGGTAGTAGAAACATTCAGTACTTC; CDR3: CARQGSRNIQYF
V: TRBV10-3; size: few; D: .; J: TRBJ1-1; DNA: TGTGCCATCAGTGACAGGAACACTGAAGCTTTCTTT; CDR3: CAISDRNTEAFF
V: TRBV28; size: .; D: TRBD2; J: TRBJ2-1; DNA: TGTGCCAGCAGTTTTCTCTTGTCAGAAAGCGGGAGCCCGTACAATGAGCAGTTCTTC; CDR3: CASSFLLSESGSPYNEQFF
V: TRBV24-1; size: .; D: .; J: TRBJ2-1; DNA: TGTGCCACCAGTGATCCTAGGGGAATCAATGAGCAGTTCTTC; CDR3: CATSDPRGINEQFF
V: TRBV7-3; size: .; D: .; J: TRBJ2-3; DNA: TGTGCCAGCAGCTTAATGGGGCCAGGGTCAGCAGATACGCAGTATTTT; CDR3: CASSLMGPGSADTQYF
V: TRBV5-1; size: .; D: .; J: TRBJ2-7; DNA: TGCGCCAGCAGCTCCAACTACGAGCAGTACTTC; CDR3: CASSSNYEQYF
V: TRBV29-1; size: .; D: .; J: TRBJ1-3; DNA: TGCAGCGTTGGCGCTGGAAACACCATATATTTT; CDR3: CSVGAGNTIYF
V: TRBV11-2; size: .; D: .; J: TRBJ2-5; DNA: TGTGCCAGCAGCTTAAGGGGTCAGGGCAGGGAGACCCAGTACTTC; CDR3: CASSLRGQGRETQYF
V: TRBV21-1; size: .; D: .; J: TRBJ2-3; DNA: TGTGCCAGCAGCAAAAGTGGCCTAGCGGGGAACACAGATACGCAGTATTTT; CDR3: CASSKSGLAGNTDTQYF
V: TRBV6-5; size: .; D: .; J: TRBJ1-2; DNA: TGTGCCAGCAGAGAGGGGGGGCTTATCGGCTACACCTTC; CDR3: CASREGGLIGYTF
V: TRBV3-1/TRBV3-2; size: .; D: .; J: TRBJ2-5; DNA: TGTGCCAGCAGCCAAGATGGATCGGCAGGTCAAGAGACCCAGTACTTC; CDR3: CASSQDGSAGQETQYF
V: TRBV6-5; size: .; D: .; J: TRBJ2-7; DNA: TGTGCCAGCCAGGGCAGGCCAGCCTACGAGCAGTACTTC; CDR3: CASQGRPAYEQYF
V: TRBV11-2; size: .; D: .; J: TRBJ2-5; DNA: TGTGCCAGCAGCCCCAGGGTAGGCGAGACCCAGTACTTC; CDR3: CASSPRVGETQYF
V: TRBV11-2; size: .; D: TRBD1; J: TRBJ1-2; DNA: TGTGCCAGCAGCTCCCGGACAGGGGGCACCTATGGCTACACCTTC; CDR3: CASSSRTGGTYGYTF
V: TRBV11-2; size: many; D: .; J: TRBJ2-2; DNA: TGTGCCAGCAGCCAATCAATCTTTCGGGGTAAAGCGAACACCGGGGAGCTGTTTTTT; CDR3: CASSQSIFRGKANTGELFF
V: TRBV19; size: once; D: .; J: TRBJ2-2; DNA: TGTGCCAGTAGTCAGCGAAACACCGGGGAGCTGTTTTTT; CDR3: CASSQRNTGELFF
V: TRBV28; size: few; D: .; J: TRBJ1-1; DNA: TGTGCCAGCAGAGGACACCCGAACACTGAAGCTTTCTTT; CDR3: CASRGHPNTEAFF